What follows is one TCR beta chain and its context. The antigen is undetermined. The CDR3 is made up of 15 amino acids. Germline V gene lookup returns CDR1 MDHEN and CDR2 SYDVKM. V was pared by 6 bases and J by 4 bases, with 7 bases of the junction left unmatched. The repertoire was sequenced with immunoSEQ multiplex PCR; TCRdb's copy has only in-frame clones and lacks some. The sample consists of over 120,000 clones, around 90% of them appearing once. This entry comes from a study of cytomegalovirus exposure and HLA in healthy donors. Points from the study as a whole: TCR beta chains numbering more than 150 were designated cytomegalovirus-associated.

Sequenced material: PBMCs. This TCR derives from a man aged 18-30 years in good health and CMV-seropositive. V and J are TRBV28 and TRBJ2-2; 8 bases align to TRBD2. The CDR3 here is CASRPTGGVTGELFF. CDR3 bases: TGTGCCAGCAGGCCGACCGGGGGGGTCACCGGGGAGCTGTTTTTT. The full variable domain, its missing parts supplied by reference TRBV28 and TRBJ2-2, is DVKVTQSSRYLVKRTGEKVFLECVQDMDHENMFWYRQDPGLGLRLIYFSYDVKMKEKGDIPEGYSVSREKKERFSLILESASTNQTSMYLCASRPTGGVTGELFFGEGSRLTVL.